This paragraph reports one TCR beta chain. Some clones are missing from TCRdb's copy, which holds only in-frame ones; the method was immunoSEQ multiplex PCR. The data contain some 350,000 clones, about nine tenths of them seen just once; the ten biggest clones take up approximately 1.2%. The ends were cut back, 0 bases at V and 5 bases at J, with 15 bases in the middle. This CDR3 has 16 residues. Germline V gene lookup returns CDR1 SGDLS and CDR2 YYNGEE. This record belongs to a study of cytomegalovirus exposure and HLA in healthy donors. The sequenced sample was PBMCs. V gene TRBV9 combines with J gene TRBJ2-1, with a weak D call TRBD1 (5 bases). The clonotype originates from a woman younger than 45 in good health and CMV-seropositive. The CDR3 here is CASSVGPDMAHNEQFF. The CDR3 DNA is TGTGCCAGCAGCGTAGGCCCGGACATGGCCCACAATGAGCAGTTCTTC.